This TCR beta chain was recovered during a study of CD8 T cells in ankylosing spondylitis. Overall study results and limits: Peripheral blood held disease-linked clones only at relatively low frequency, and these were CD8+.

This clonotype appeared many times. Its antigen remains unknown. This CDR3 comprises 13 residues. The J segment lost 5 bases and the V segment lost 5 bases, leaving 3 bases of the junction unmatched. CDR1 is SEHNR and CDR2 is FQNEAQ in the germline V gene (reference sequence). In TCRdb, the 5' RACE reads were re-called with MiXCR into one record per CDR3 protein. The table shows 300,000 to 350,000 distinct CDR3 sequences, with 20% occurring only once. This chain uses TRBV7-9 with TRBJ2-1, with 7 bases identical to TRBD1. The receptor comes from a female donor with ankylosing spondylitis or in good health (not recorded which). The sample consisted of blood, either unsorted or a sorted T cell fraction (not recorded which). CDR3 sequence reads: CASSHDRDNEQFF. The CDR3 nucleotides are TGTGCCAGCAGCCACGACAGGGACAATGAGCAGTTCTTC.